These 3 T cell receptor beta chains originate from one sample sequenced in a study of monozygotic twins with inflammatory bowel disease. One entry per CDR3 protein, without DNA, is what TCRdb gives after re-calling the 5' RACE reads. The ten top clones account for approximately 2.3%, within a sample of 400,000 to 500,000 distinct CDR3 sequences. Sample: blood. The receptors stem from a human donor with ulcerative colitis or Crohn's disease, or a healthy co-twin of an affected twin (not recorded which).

The CDR3 sequence: CATSREGLAGRNEQFF. The chain has TRBV15 and TRBJ2-1; TCRdb reports TRBD2, a call that lacks DNA to check it against. Germline assignment: CDR1 LNHNV and CDR2 YYDKDF (reference sequence). The CDR3 loop spans 16 amino acids.

This CDR3 reads CASSPRGGQETQYF. This rearrangement joins TRBV9 to TRBJ2-5; TCRdb reports TRBD2, a call that lacks DNA to check it against. The germline V gene encodes CDR1 SGDLS and CDR2 YYNGEE. This CDR3 is built from 14 residues.

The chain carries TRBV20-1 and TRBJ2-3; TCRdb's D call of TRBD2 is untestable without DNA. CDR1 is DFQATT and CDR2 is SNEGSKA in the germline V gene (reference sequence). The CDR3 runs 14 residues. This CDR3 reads CSATGTSGVDTQYF.